This T cell receptor beta chain came from a study of T cells in Graves' hyperthyroidism and ophthalmopathy. No ophthalmopathy progression within 18 months constituted stable Graves' hyperthyroidism. Newly diagnosed patients aged 18 to 65 had hyperthyroidism of under 2 months' duration. The study left out patients who had uncontrolled infection, other autoimmune disease, pregnancy or lactation. A 10 ml volume of fresh peripheral blood provided the PBMCs. In germline, CDR1 is SNHLY, CDR2 FYNNEI. The CDR3 has 11 amino acids. V dropped 3 bases and J dropped 8 bases, with 5 bases sitting between them. Using RNA transcripts as the source, TCR beta CDR3 regions were amplified. The primer set for the first-round RT-PCR of the TCR CDR3 was HTBI. TCRdb processed the multiplex PCR reads anew with MiXCR; each CDR3 protein has one entry. The sample consists of about 710,000 distinct CDR3 sequences, 15% to 20% of them appearing once.

The sequence came from a young man with Graves' hyperthyroidism. The sample was blood. J is TRBJ2-1 and V is TRBV2; unclear D gene. The CDR3 is CASSEIHEQFF. The CDR3 region has the DNA TGTGCCAGCAGTGAGATCCATGAGCAGTTCTTC.